These 3 T cell receptor beta chains originate from one sample sequenced in a study of blood T cell repertoires in COVID-19. Only in-frame clones appear in the TCRdb table, and some are missing; sequencing was by immunoSEQ multiplex PCR. The table has a few hundred thousand clones, about 90% seen once; the top ten hold approximately 1.1%. The sample consisted of PBMCs or T cells enriched from blood (not recorded which). The receptors here all came from a man aged 25-40 years who had recovered from COVID-19.

The rearrangement joins TRBV11-3 to TRBJ2-2; D is unresolved. CDR1 and CDR2 from the germline V gene are SGHNT and YENEEA. Trimming shortened V by 1 base and J by 6 bases, and 3 bases separated the two germline ends. The CDR3 totals 12 residues. The CDR3 sequence is CASSLGPGELFF. The CDR3 DNA follows: TGTGCCAGCAGCTTAGGGCCCGGGGAGCTGTTTTTT.

The rearrangement uses TRBV7-6 and TRBJ2-7; 11 nucleotides match TRBD2. The V and J ends lost 1 base and 0 bases, in that order; junction bases with no gene match: 8. This CDR3 is 18 amino acids long. Germline-derived CDR1 and CDR2 are SGHVS and FNYEAQ. The CDR3 DNA is TGTGCCAGCAGCTTAGGCCCCCCTACTAGCGGGAGCTCCTACGAGCAGTACTTC. Translation: CASSLGPPTSGSSYEQYF.

This chain connects TRBV3-1 (or the pseudogene TRBV3-2) to TRBJ2-3; 7 nucleotides line up with TRBD1. V was clipped by 6 bases and J by 5 bases; unmatched bases: 11. The CDR3 runs 15 residues. The germline V gene has CDR1 LGHDT and CDR2 YNNKEL (reference sequence). CDR3 nucleotides: TGTGCCAGCAGAAGCCGACAGGGAGAGGGAGATACGCAGTATTTT. Its protein product is CASRSRQGEGDTQYF.